Listed below are T cell receptor beta chains from one sample, sequenced in a study of T-cell memory formation after mild COVID-19. Each CDR3 protein is one row after TCRdb ran MiXCR on the 5' RACE reads. The data hold about half a million distinct CDR3 sequences, with roughly 18% observed a single time. Material for sequencing was PBMCs or a T cell subset sorted from them (not recorded which). These receptors originate from an adult woman who had mild COVID-19 (a few samples of this study predate the infection). Cell type and time point are not known. Both conserved end residues are part of each CDR3. D genes are given only for firm matches. Only part of the rows carry a size: once, few, many, or a class if the clone is expanded.

J gene,D gene,clone size,V gene,CDR3 protein,CDR3 DNA
TRBJ1-1,TRBD1,.,TRBV5-1,CASSTGTGGRGNTEAFF,TGCGCCAGCAGTACCGGGACAGGGGGCCGAGGGAACACTGAAGCTTTCTTT
TRBJ2-3,TRBD2,.,TRBV7-9,CASSVTPLAGVGDTQYF,TGTGCCAGCAGCGTAACTCCACTAGCGGGGGTTGGAGATACGCAGTATTTT
TRBJ2-5,.,.,TRBV9,CASSLKGHSQETQYF,TGTGCCAGCAGTCTAAAGGGACACTCACAAGAGACCCAGTACTTC
TRBJ2-7,TRBD2,few,TRBV7-9,CASSLAGGGVYEQYF,TGTGCCAGCAGCTTAGCTGGCGGGGGAGTCTACGAGCAGTACTTC
TRBJ2-2,.,few,TRBV6-5,CASSYHFRENTGELFF,TGTGCCAGCAGTTACCATTTTAGGGAGAACACCGGGGAGCTGTTTTTT
TRBJ2-7,TRBD1,.,TRBV7-2,CASSSPSGTGQGRHEQYF,TGTGCCAGCAGCTCCCCCTCCGGAACGGGACAGGGGCGGCACGAGCAGTACTTC
TRBJ2-1,TRBD2,many,TRBV7-2,CASSLGGTSGVNEQFF,TGTGCCAGCAGCTTAGGCGGGACTAGCGGGGTCAATGAGCAGTTCTTC
TRBJ2-2,TRBD1,.,TRBV6-5,CASSYSAQGVSGELFF,TGTGCCAGCAGTTACTCGGCCCAGGGGGTATCCGGGGAGCTGTTTTTT
TRBJ1-2,.,.,TRBV7-8,CASSSTEINYGYTF,TGTGCCAGCAGCTCCACAGAAATCAACTATGGCTACACCTTC
TRBJ2-3,TRBD1,.,TRBV4-1,CASSQVSGGDTQYF,TGCGCCAGCAGCCAGGTCTCAGGGGGTGATACGCAGTATTTT
TRBJ1-1,.,.,TRBV24-1,CATSDGTMNTEAFF,TGTGCCACCAGTGACGGGACTATGAACACTGAAGCTTTCTTT
TRBJ2-5,.,.,TRBV20-1,CSARPRQGKETQYF,TGCAGTGCTAGGCCCCGGCAGGGGAAAGAGACCCAGTACTTC
TRBJ2-1,.,.,TRBV29-1,CSVDVGVSGNEQFF,TGCAGCGTTGATGTGGGAGTGAGTGGCAATGAGCAGTTCTTC
TRBJ2-5,TRBD2,.,TRBV5-1,CASSFIAGQETQYF,TGCGCCAGCAGCTTCATAGCGGGGCAAGAGACCCAGTACTTC
TRBJ1-5,.,.,TRBV27,CASSLLRDNQPQHF,TGTGCCAGCAGTTTATTGAGGGACAATCAGCCCCAGCATTTT
TRBJ2-5,TRBD1,few,TRBV12-3/TRBV12-4,CASSLGQGMVETQYF,TGTGCCAGCAGTTTAGGACAGGGGATGGTGGAGACCCAGTACTTC
TRBJ2-7,TRBD1,few,TRBV7-6,CASSLALTGTGSYEQYF,TGTGCCAGCAGCTTAGCGCTCACCGGGACAGGGTCGTACGAGCAGTACTTC
TRBJ2-2,TRBD1,.,TRBV4-1,CASRLGGRGTGELFF,TGCGCCAGCAGGCTAGGGGGCCGAGGCACCGGGGAGCTGTTTTTT
TRBJ2-1,TRBD2,few,TRBV4-3,CASSASMTSGSYNEQFF,TGCGCCAGCAGCGCGTCGATGACTAGCGGGTCCTACAATGAGCAGTTCTTC
TRBJ1-5,.,.,TRBV2,CASKKESSNQPQHF,TGTGCCAGCAAAAAGGAGTCTAGCAATCAGCCCCAGCATTTT
TRBJ1-1,TRBD1,few,TRBV4-1,CASSLTTGSTEAFF,TGCGCCAGCAGCTTAACGACAGGGAGCACTGAAGCTTTCTTT
TRBJ1-5,.,few,TRBV11-2,CASSLGVAGLNQPQHF,TGTGCCAGCAGCTTAGGAGTGGCGGGACTCAATCAGCCCCAGCATTTT
TRBJ2-7,.,few,TRBV7-3,CASSLSFRQTASYEQYF,TGTGCCAGCAGCTTAAGTTTCCGTCAGACAGCATCCTACGAGCAGTACTTC
TRBJ2-1,.,many,TRBV5-1,CASSRGGGSYNEQFF,TGCGCCAGCAGCAGGGGGGGAGGGTCCTACAATGAGCAGTTCTTC
TRBJ2-3,TRBD2,.,TRBV12-3/TRBV12-4,CASSHLSGRADTDTQYF,TGTGCCAGCAGCCATCTGAGCGGGAGGGCCGATACAGATACGCAGTATTTT
TRBJ1-2,.,.,TRBV24-1,CATSDPSVRDYGYTF,TGTGCCACCAGTGATCCCTCAGTGAGGGACTATGGCTACACCTTC
TRBJ2-7,TRBD2,.,TRBV27,CASSIGTSGPRAVLRQYF,TGTGCCAGCAGTATTGGGACTAGCGGGCCACGAGCAGTTTTGAGGCAGTACTTC
TRBJ2-7,.,.,TRBV20-1,CSASKASAYEQYF,TGCAGTGCTAGTAAGGCCAGTGCCTACGAGCAGTACTTC
TRBJ2-1,.,few,TRBV24-1,CATTRGDEQFF,TGTGCCACCACCAGGGGCGATGAGCAGTTCTTC
TRBJ1-1,.,.,TRBV20-1,CSARDLRVSPGRAFF,TGCAGTGCTAGAGATCTTCGGGTGTCCCCAGGGAGGGCTTTCTTT
TRBJ1-4,.,.,TRBV4-1,CASSRIGVAVTNEKLFF,TGCGCCAGCAGCCGGATAGGGGTGGCGGTAACTAATGAAAAACTGTTTTTT
TRBJ2-7,.,few,TRBV5-1,CASSLLPDLYEQYF,TGCGCCAGCAGCTTGCTCCCGGACCTTTACGAGCAGTACTTC
TRBJ2-7,.,few,TRBV5-4,CASSSDSAYEQYF,TGTGCCAGCAGCTCCGACTCGGCCTACGAGCAGTACTTC